This entry lists 31 T cell receptor beta chains sequenced from one sample in a study of beta chain features in type 1 diabetes. Expressed TCRB transcripts were sequenced because the entire RNA isolate underwent reverse transcription. The assay was immunoSEQ multiplex PCR, and TCRdb's table has in-frame clones only and misses some. This sample yields 900,000 or so clones, of which roughly 17% are seen a single time; around 0.02% belongs to the top ten. Sequencing used naive CD4+ T cells from blood. Receptor source: a woman in her late teens or twenties in good health.

In its sample, this clone was seen a few times. CDR3 bases: TGTGCCAGCTCACCAAACCTCGGGGGGAAGTTTGACTTCTCCTACGAGCAGTACTTC. Its protein product is CASSPNLGGKFDFSYEQYF. The V gene is TRBV18, the J gene TRBJ2-7; 7 bases map to TRBD2. The CDR3 is 19 residues long. V trimming: 2 bases; J trimming: 0 bases; junction bases outside the gene matches: 16. CDR1 KGHSH and CDR2 LQKENI come from the germline V gene.

This clone came up a few times. The chain recombines TRBV6-6 with TRBJ2-5; tentatively, D is TRBD1 (6 bases). V was cut by 0 bases and J by 5 bases, with 16 bases left in between. This CDR3 contains 16 residues. The V gene's germline CDR1 is MNHNY and CDR2 SVGAGI (reference sequence). The CDR3 nucleotides are TGTGCCAGCAGTTACTCTTGGGGGCTCGCCGGGGAGACCCAGTACTTC. Translation: CASSYSWGLAGETQYF.

This clone was found a few times. The CDR3, as DNA: TGTGCCAGCAGCTTGAGGACAACTAATGAAAAACTGTTTTTT. This codes for CASSLRTTNEKLFF. The chain uses TRBV11-2 and TRBJ1-4; D unresolved. The CDR3 is 14 residues long. CDR1 SGHAT and CDR2 FQNNGV come from the germline V gene. Trimming took off 3 bases at V and 0 bases at J, with 5 bases between the two ends. The full variable domain, rest sourced from reference TRBV11-2 and TRBJ1-4, is EAGVAQSPRYKIIEKRQSVAFWCNPISGHATLYWYQQILGQGPKLLIQFQNNGVVDDSQLPKDRFSAERLKGVDSTLKIQPAKLEDSAVYLCASSLRTTNEKLFFGSGTQLSVL.

This clone occurred many times. Other DNA sequences in the sample encode the same CDR3. The V gene is TRBV10-3, the J gene TRBJ2-3, with no clear D. The V gene lost 8 bases and the J gene lost 2 bases, with 5 bases spanning the gap. Per the germline V gene, CDR1 is ENHRY and CDR2 is SYGVKD. The CDR3 length is 11 residues. CDR3 loop: CAIGNTDTQYF. CDR3 in DNA: TGTGCCATCGGGAACACAGATACGCAGTATTTT.

There are a few counts of this clone. The V gene is TRBV7-2, the J gene TRBJ1-3; the D is unclear. V was shortened by 2 bases and J by 0 bases, with 11 bases between the two germline ends. CDR3 length equals 16 residues. Per the germline V gene, CDR1 is SGHTA and CDR2 is FQGNSA. CDR3 sequence: CASSLQPTDSGNTIYF. DNA of the CDR3: TGTGCCAGCAGCTTACAGCCCACGGACTCTGGAAACACCATATATTTT.

DNA of the CDR3: TGTGCCAGCAGCTTAGCGCTTGGGCCCGGGGAGCTGTTTTTT. Translated, it gives CASSLALGPGELFF. V gene TRBV7-2 combines with J gene TRBJ2-2, with D unclear. Germline values: CDR1 SGHTA, CDR2 FQGNSA. The ends were cut back, 0 bases at V and 6 bases at J, with 8 bases in the middle. The CDR3 runs to 14 residues.

This sequence joins TRBV7-9 and TRBJ2-7; the D gene is possibly TRBD2 (7 bases). The germline V gene has CDR1 SEHNR and CDR2 FQNEAQ (reference sequence). The V and J ends lost 1 base and 6 bases respectively, with 13 bases between them. CDR3 length equals 14 residues. For the CDR3, the DNA is TGTGCCAGCAGCTTAGGGAGGGGGGGCGGCGAGCAGTACTTC. Its translation is CASSLGRGGGEQYF. Drawing the rest from reference TRBV7-9 and TRBJ2-7, the complete variable domain is DTGVSQNPRHKITKRGQNVTFRCDPISEHNRLYWYRQTLGQGPEFLTYFQNEAQLEKSRLLSDRFSAERPKGSFSTLEIQRTEQGDSAMYLCASSLGRGGGEQYFGPGTRLTVT.

The chain combines TRBV11-3 with TRBJ2-1; 11 positions agree with TRBD2. CDR3 length: 16 residues. CDR1 and CDR2 from the germline V gene are SGHNT and YENEEA. The junction had 8 bases not matched to a gene; V was cut back by 4 bases and J by 6 bases. The CDR3 region is CASSSNLAGGRNEQFF. The DNA of the CDR3 is TGTGCCAGCAGCTCGAATCTAGCGGGAGGACGCAATGAGCAGTTCTTC.

In this sample, this clone turned up a few times. The genes are TRBV7-9 and TRBJ2-3; 9 bases are a match to TRBD2. The junction had 1 base not matched to a gene; V was cut back by 3 bases and J by 6 bases. From germline, CDR1 is SEHNR and CDR2 FQNEAQ (reference sequence). The CDR3 runs 13 residues. The CDR3 protein is CASSFTSGDTQYF. CDR3 DNA: TGTGCCAGCAGCTTTACTAGCGGGGATACGCAGTATTTT.

In this sample, this clone turned up a few times. The V and J genes are TRBV29-1 and TRBJ2-7; 14 bases are shared with TRBD2. Germline V CDR1 and CDR2: SQVTM, ANQGSEA. The V gene end was trimmed by 5 bases and the J gene end by 0 bases; junction bases not matched to a gene: 6. This CDR3 has 16 amino acids. As DNA, the CDR3 is TGCAGCGTTTCACGACTAGCGGGAGGGCGCTCCTACGAGCAGTACTTC. Its protein product is CSVSRLAGGRSYEQYF.

The chain is built from TRBV27 and TRBJ2-1; D gene uncertain. V was clipped by 5 bases and J by 5 bases, with 10 bases between them. CDR1 is MNHEY, CDR2 SMNVEV, per germline (reference sequence). This CDR3 is built from 13 residues. CDR3 sequence: CASSPPIDNEQFF. In DNA, the CDR3 is TGTGCCAGCAGTCCACCCATAGACAATGAGCAGTTCTTC.

The V and J genes are TRBV4-2 and TRBJ2-2, with TRBD2 matching over 11 bases. The CDR3 loop spans 19 amino acids. The V and J ends lost 3 bases and 1 base, in that order; junction bases with no gene match: 10. Looked up from germline, CDR1 is LGHNA and CDR2 is YNFKEQ. The DNA for the CDR3 is TGTGCCAGCAGCCAGACGGCGTCCGGGACTAGCGGGAACACCGGGGAGCTGTTTTTT. It yields the protein CASSQTASGTSGNTGELFF.

The CDR3 nucleotides read TGTGCCAGCTCACCACCGTTCAGCGGATCCTCGGGGGGGCAGTTCTTC. This codes for CASSPPFSGSSGGQFF. The chain uses TRBV18 and TRBJ2-1; TRBD2 matches at 7 bases. CDR3 length equals 16 residues. The junction had 14 bases not matched to a gene; V was cut back by 0 bases and J by 12 bases. The V gene's germline CDR1 is KGHSH and CDR2 LQKENI.

This clone was detected a few times. The rearrangement uses TRBV7-2 and TRBJ1-5; D perhaps matches TRBD1 (5 bases). The V and J ends lost 4 bases and 6 bases respectively, with 10 bases between them. Germline CDR1 SGHTA, CDR2 FQGNSA. The CDR3 spans 13 residues. CDR3 bases: TGTGCCAGCAGCTGGGACGAGGTTCAGCCCCAGCATTTT. Protein sequence: CASSWDEVQPQHF.

V usage is TRBV18 and J usage is TRBJ1-3; weak D call: TRBD1 (6 bases). The CDR3 is 17 amino acids. The germline V and J ends were trimmed by 6 bases and 4 bases, with 22 bases remaining between them. Per germline, CDR1 KGHSH and CDR2 LQKENI. DNA for the CDR3: TGTGCCAGCTCCCCCTTGGCGGAAGGAGGGACAGGAAACACCATATATTTT. Protein: CASSPLAEGGTGNTIYF.

The chain couples TRBV28 to TRBJ2-7, with TRBD1 matching 7 bases. The germline V gene has CDR1 MDHEN and CDR2 SYDVKM. The CDR3 is 15 amino acids. With V trimmed by 4 bases and J by 4 bases, 10 bases remained unmatched. Written as DNA, the CDR3 is TGTGCCAGCAGTTACTACCGGACAGGTGTATACGAGCAGTACTTC. It is translated as CASSYYRTGVYEQYF. Supplemented by reference TRBV28 and TRBJ2-7, the full variable domain reads DVKVTQSSRYLVKRTGEKVFLECVQDMDHENMFWYRQDPGLGLRLIYFSYDVKMKEKGDIPEGYSVSREKKERFSLILESASTNQTSMYLCASSYYRTGVYEQYFGPGTRLTVT.

The chain joins TRBV6-6 to TRBJ1-4; TRBD1 is a possible D gene (5 bases). The germline V gene encodes CDR1 MNHNY and CDR2 SVGAGI (reference sequence). Trimming took 5 bases from V and 7 from J, leaving 14 bases between them. The CDR3 length is 14 residues. CDR3: CASSTDSFFEKLFF. The CDR3 DNA reads TGTGCCAGCAGTACCGACAGCTTCTTTGAAAAACTGTTTTTT.

The rearrangement joins TRBV28 to TRBJ2-3, with 8 bases lining up with TRBD2. V gave up 8 bases and J gave up 0 bases; unmatched junction bases: 10. The CDR3 has 16 residues. The germline gives CDR1 MDHEN, CDR2 SYDVKM. DNA of the CDR3: TGTGCCAGCCTCTCAGCCTCTAGCGGGAGCACAGATACGCAGTATTTT. Protein product: CASLSASSGSTDTQYF.

J is TRBJ2-3 and V is TRBV6-5; D is ambiguous. The length of the CDR3 is 14 residues. V lost 0 bases and J 2 bases, leaving 6 bases between the germline ends. Per germline, CDR1 MNHEY and CDR2 SVGAGI. The CDR3 loop is CASSYSADTDTQYF. In DNA, the CDR3 is TGTGCCAGCAGTTACTCAGCAGACACAGATACGCAGTATTTT.

To note about this clone: Other DNA sequences in this sample translate to the same CDR3. This rearrangement joins TRBV9 to TRBJ1-1; D call uncertain. The length of the CDR3 is 13 residues. Germline V gene sequence: CDR1 SGDLS, CDR2 YYNGEE. Trimming removed 0 bases at V and 1 base at J, with 4 bases between. CDR3 residues: CASSVAGNTEAFF. For the CDR3, the DNA is TGTGCCAGCAGCGTAGCCGGGAACACTGAAGCTTTCTTT. Combining the CDR3 with reference TRBV9 and TRBJ1-1 gives the whole variable domain DSGVTQTPKHLITATGQRVTLRCSPRSGDLSVYWYQQSLDQGLQFLIQYYNGEERAKGNILERFSAQQFPDLHSELNLSSLELGDSALYFCASSVAGNTEAFFGQGTRLTVV.

About this clone itself: Other DNA sequences in this specimen translate into the identical CDR3. The chain links TRBV28 to TRBJ2-4; unclear D gene. CDR1 is MDHEN, CDR2 SYDVKM, per germline. The germline V and J ends were trimmed by 2 bases and 0 bases, with 11 bases remaining between them. The CDR3 is made up of 16 amino acids. CDR3 sequence reads: CASSLGTNLAKNIQYF. Here the CDR3 DNA reads TGTGCCAGCAGTTTAGGCACAAACCTAGCCAAAAACATTCAGTACTTC.

The CDR3 bases are TGCACCAGCAGCCAGGAAGTACAGCGGGCCTCGAGTGGCGAGCAGTACTTC. Translated: CTSSQEVQRASSGEQYF. This sequence joins TRBV1 and TRBJ2-7; whether TRBD2, the table's D call, matches the DNA was not checked. TRBV1 is recorded as a pseudogene. CDR3 size: 17 residues.

This clone showed up just a few times. Other DNA sequences within the sample encode an identical CDR3. The rearrangement joins TRBV7-2 to TRBJ2-7; D gene uncertain. Trimming removed 5 bases at V and 6 bases at J, with 11 bases between. CDR3 length equals 12 residues. CDR1 is SGHTA, CDR2 FQGNSA, per germline. The CDR3 region has the DNA TGTGCCAGCAGCCCGACCGGCGGCGAGCAGTACTTC. Its protein is CASSPTGGEQYF.

The V gene is TRBV6-5, the J gene TRBJ1-5; TRBD1 matches at 9 bases. Germline CDR1 and CDR2: MNHEY and SVGAGI. J gave up 9 bases and V 5 bases, and 8 bases lay outside the gene matches. This CDR3 has 14 amino acids. The CDR3 DNA sequence: TGTGCCAGCAGTACCATACAGGGGGCCGGGCCCCAGCATTTT. This gives the protein CASSTIQGAGPQHF.

The V gene is TRBV5-4, the J gene TRBJ1-2; D is perhaps TRBD1 (5 bases). The CDR3 is 16 amino acids. Germline loops: CDR1 SGHNT, CDR2 YYREEE (reference sequence). V was shortened by 2 bases and J by 4 bases, with 18 bases between the two germline ends. This CDR3 is CASSLDHRGVIYGYTF. The CDR3 bases are TGTGCCAGCAGCTTAGATCATAGGGGCGTTATCTATGGCTACACCTTC.

This clone appeared a few times. This chain links TRBV6-6 with TRBJ2-3; no firm D call. The CDR3 extends over 12 amino acids. Deletions cut 0 bases from V and 6 bases from J, with 4 bases between. From germline, CDR1 is MNHNY and CDR2 SVGAGI (reference sequence). DNA for the CDR3: TGTGCCAGCAGTTACTCGTTGGATACGCAGTATTTT. Amino acids: CASSYSLDTQYF.

The CDR3 nucleotides are TGTGCCAGCAGTTTTAGGCAGGCAGTTTACAATGAGCAGTTCTTC. Amino acid sequence: CASSFRQAVYNEQFF. The J gene is TRBJ2-1, the V gene TRBV6-5; D gene unclear. Germline V CDR1 and CDR2: MNHEY, SVGAGI. The CDR3 is 15 amino acids. Trimming shortened V by 4 bases and J by 4 bases, and 14 bases separated the two germline ends.

The V call is TRBV2, the J call TRBJ2-7, with D maybe TRBD2 (6 bases). The germline V and J ends were trimmed by 7 bases and 0 bases, with 13 bases remaining between them. Germline-derived CDR1 and CDR2 are SNHLY and FYNNEI. This CDR3 contains 14 residues. The CDR3 coding sequence is TGTGCCAGCACTATCCGGGACTTCTCCTACGAGCAGTACTTC. This gives the protein CASTIRDFSYEQYF.

The sample holds a few counts of this clone. This rearrangement joins TRBV6-7 to TRBJ2-5; possibly TRBD1 for D (5 bases). TRBV6-7 is classed as an ORF, of uncertain function. This CDR3 comprises 15 residues. Deletions cut 2 bases from V and 2 bases from J, with 12 bases between. The CDR3 reads CASSYEGAHQETQYF. The CDR3 DNA is TGTGCCAGCAGTTACGAAGGGGCCCATCAAGAGACCCAGTACTTC.

The V gene is TRBV9, the J gene TRBJ1-3; D is uncertain. The V and J ends lost 0 bases and 0 bases respectively, with 7 bases between them. CDR3 length equals 15 residues. Germline CDR1 SGDLS, CDR2 YYNGEE. CDR3 sequence: CASSVEGNSGNTIYF. The CDR3 bases are TGTGCCAGCAGCGTAGAGGGAAACTCTGGAAACACCATATATTTT.

This clone was observed a handful of times. V usage is TRBV19 and J usage is TRBJ2-3; the match to TRBD2 covers 11 bases. The CDR3 spans 16 residues. V lost 5 bases to trimming and J lost 7 bases; unmatched junction nucleotides: 11. Germline V lookup: CDR1 LNHDA, CDR2 SQIVND (reference sequence). The CDR3 reads CASSSDGTSGKYTQYF. CDR3 nucleotide sequence: TGTGCCAGTAGTTCCGACGGGACTAGCGGAAAATATACGCAGTATTTT.